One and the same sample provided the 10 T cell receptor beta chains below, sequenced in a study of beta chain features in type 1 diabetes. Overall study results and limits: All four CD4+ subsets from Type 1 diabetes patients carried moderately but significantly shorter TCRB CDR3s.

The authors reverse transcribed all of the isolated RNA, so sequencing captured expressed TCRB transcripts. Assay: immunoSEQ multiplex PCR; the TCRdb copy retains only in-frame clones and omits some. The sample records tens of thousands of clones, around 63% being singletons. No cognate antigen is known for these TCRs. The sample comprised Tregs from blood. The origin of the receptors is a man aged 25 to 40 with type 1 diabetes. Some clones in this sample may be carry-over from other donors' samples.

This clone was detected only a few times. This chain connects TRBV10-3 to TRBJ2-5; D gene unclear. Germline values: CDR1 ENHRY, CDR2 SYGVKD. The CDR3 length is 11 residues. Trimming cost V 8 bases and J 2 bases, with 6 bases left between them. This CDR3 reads CAIRGQETQYF. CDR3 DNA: TGTGCCATCCGAGGACAAGAGACCCAGTACTTC.

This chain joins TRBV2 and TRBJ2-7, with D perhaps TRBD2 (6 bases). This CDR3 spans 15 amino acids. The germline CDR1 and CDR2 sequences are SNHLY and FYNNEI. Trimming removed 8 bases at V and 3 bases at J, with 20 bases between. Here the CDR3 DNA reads TGTGCCAGCGAGTTTAGGTACGGGGGTGACTACGAGCAGTACTTC. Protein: CASEFRYGGDYEQYF.

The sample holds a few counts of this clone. DNA of the CDR3: TGTGCCAGCAGCTTAAGGACGCTAGCGGCTGGGGCCAACGTCCTGACTTTC. Encoded protein: CASSLRTLAAGANVLTF. The chain joins TRBV7-9 to TRBJ2-6; 7 bases match TRBD2. V was pared by 2 bases and J by 2 bases, with 6 bases of the junction left unmatched. Germline CDR1 SEHNR, CDR2 FQNEAQ (reference sequence). CDR3 length: 17 amino acids.

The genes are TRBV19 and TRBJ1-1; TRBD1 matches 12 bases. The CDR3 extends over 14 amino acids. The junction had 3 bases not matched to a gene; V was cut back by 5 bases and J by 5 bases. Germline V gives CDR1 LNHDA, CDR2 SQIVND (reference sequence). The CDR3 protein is CASSPGQGATEAFF. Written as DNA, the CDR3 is TGTGCCAGTAGTCCGGGACAGGGGGCAACTGAAGCTTTCTTT.

The CDR3 region is CASSPLPTGTASYGYTF. The CDR3 DNA follows: TGTGCCAGCAGCCCCCTCCCGACAGGGACGGCCTCCTATGGCTACACCTTC. The V and J genes are TRBV14 and TRBJ1-2, with 7 bases fitting TRBD1. J gave up 4 bases and V 4 bases, and 15 bases lay outside the gene matches. Germline V CDR1 and CDR2: SGHDN, FVKESK. The CDR3 loop spans 17 amino acids. Complete variable domain (other parts from reference TRBV14 and TRBJ1-2): EAGVTQFPSHSVIEKGQTVTLRCDPISGHDNLYWYRRVMGKEIKFLLHFVKESKQDESGMPNNRFLAERTGGTYSTLKVQPAELEDSGVYFCASSPLPTGTASYGYTFGSGTRLTVV.

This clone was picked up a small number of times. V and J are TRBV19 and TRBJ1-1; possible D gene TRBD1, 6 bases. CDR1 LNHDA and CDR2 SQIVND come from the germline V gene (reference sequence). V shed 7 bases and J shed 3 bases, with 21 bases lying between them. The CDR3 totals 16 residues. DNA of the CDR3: TGTGCCAGTACCAACTTATTCAGGGGCGGTTACACTGAAGCTTTCTTT. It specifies CASTNLFRGGYTEAFF.

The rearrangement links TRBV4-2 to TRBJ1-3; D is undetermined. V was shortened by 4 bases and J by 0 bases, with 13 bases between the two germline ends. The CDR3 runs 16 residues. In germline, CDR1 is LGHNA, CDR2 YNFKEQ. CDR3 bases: TGTGCCAGCAGCCGAGACCATTCGAGCTCTGGAAACACCATATATTTT. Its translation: CASSRDHSSSGNTIYF.

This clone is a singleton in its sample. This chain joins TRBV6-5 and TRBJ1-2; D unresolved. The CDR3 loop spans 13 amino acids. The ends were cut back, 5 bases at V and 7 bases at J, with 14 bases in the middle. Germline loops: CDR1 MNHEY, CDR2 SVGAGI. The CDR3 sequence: CASSEDRVGGYTF. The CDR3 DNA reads TGTGCCAGCAGTGAAGACCGGGTCGGTGGCTACACCTTC.

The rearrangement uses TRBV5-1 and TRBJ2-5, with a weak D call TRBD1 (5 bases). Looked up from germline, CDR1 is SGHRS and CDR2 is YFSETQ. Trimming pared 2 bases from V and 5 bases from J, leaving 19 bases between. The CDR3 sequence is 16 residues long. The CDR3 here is CASSLRPLGLAETQYF. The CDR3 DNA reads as TGCGCCAGCAGCTTAAGACCGTTGGGGCTTGCGGAGACCCAGTACTTC. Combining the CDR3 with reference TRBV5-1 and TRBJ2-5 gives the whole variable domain KAGVTQTPRYLIKTRGQQVTLSCSPISGHRSVSWYQQTPGQGLQFLFEYFSETQRNKGNFPGRFSGRQFSNSRSEMNVSTLELGDSALYLCASSLRPLGLAETQYFGPGTRLLVL.

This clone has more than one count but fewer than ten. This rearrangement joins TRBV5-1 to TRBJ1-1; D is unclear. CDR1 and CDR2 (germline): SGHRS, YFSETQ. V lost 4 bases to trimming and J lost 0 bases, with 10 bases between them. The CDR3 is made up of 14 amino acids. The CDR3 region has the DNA TGCGCCAGCAGCCGGAGAGGCATGAACACTGAAGCTTTCTTT. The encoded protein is CASSRRGMNTEAFF.